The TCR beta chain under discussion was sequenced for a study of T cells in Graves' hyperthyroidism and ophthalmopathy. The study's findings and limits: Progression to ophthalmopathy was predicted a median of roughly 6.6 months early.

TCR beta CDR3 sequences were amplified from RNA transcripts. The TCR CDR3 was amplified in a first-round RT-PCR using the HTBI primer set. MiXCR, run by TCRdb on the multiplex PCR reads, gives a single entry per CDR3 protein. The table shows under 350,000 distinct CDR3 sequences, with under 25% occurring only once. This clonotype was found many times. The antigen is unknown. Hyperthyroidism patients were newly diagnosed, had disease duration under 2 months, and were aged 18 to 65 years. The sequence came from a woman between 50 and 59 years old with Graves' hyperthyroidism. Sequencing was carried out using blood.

The CDR3 region is CASSSWTASSGNTIYF. The DNA of the CDR3 is TGTGCCAGCAGTTCGTGGACAGCGAGCTCTGGAAACACCATATATTTT. The chain is built from TRBV12-3 or TRBV12-4 and TRBJ1-3; TRBD1 might be the D (6 bases). The length of the CDR3 is 16 residues. The ends were cut back, 4 bases at V and 0 bases at J, with 13 bases in the middle.